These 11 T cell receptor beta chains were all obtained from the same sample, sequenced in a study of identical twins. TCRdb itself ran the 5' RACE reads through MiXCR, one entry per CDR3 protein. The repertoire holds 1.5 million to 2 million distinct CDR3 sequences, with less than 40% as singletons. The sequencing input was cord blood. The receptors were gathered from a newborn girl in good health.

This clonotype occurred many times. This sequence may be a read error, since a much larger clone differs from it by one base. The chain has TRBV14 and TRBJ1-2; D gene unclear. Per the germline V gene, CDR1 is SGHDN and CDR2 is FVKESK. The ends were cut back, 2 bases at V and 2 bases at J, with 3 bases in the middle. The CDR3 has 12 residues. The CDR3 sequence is CASSQYNYGYTF. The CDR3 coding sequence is TGTGCCAGCAGCCAATACAACTATGGCTACACCTTC.

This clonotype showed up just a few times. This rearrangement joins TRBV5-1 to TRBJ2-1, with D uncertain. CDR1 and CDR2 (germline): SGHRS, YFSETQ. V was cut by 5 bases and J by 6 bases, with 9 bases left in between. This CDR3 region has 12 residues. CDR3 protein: CASSLDVNEQFF. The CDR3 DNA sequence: TGCGCCAGCAGTTTAGATGTCAATGAGCAGTTCTTC.

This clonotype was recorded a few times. CDR3 nucleotides: TGCGCCAGCAGCCCCCGACAGGGGGCTATAGATACGCAGTATTTT. It specifies CASSPRQGAIDTQYF. The V gene is TRBV4-1, the J gene TRBJ2-3; 10 nucleotides match TRBD1. This CDR3 is 15 amino acids long. J lost 5 bases, V lost 4 bases, and 6 bases had no gene match. Germline V CDR1 and CDR2: MGHRA, YSYEKL.

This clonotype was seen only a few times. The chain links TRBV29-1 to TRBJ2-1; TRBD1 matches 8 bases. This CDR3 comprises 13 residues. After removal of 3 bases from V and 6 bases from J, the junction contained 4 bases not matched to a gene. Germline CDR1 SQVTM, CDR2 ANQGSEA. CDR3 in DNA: TGCAGCGTTGACGGGGACAGGTTCAATGAGCAGTTCTTC. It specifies CSVDGDRFNEQFF.

The CDR3 sequence is CASSPGTSRWNEQFF. The CDR3 coding sequence is TGCGCCAGCAGCCCCGGGACTAGCAGGTGGAATGAGCAGTTCTTC. The chain links TRBV5-1 to TRBJ2-1; 9 nucleotides line up with TRBD2. CDR3 length: 15 residues. V was clipped by 4 bases and J by 7 bases; unmatched bases: 9. The germline V gene has CDR1 SGHRS and CDR2 YFSETQ.

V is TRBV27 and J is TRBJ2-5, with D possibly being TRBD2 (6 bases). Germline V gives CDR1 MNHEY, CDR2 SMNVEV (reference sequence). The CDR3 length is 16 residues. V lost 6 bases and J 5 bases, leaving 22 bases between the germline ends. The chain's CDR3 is CASRPTRDSLGETQYF. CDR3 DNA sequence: TGTGCCAGCAGACCTACGCGGGACTCCCTTGGGGAGACCCAGTACTTC.

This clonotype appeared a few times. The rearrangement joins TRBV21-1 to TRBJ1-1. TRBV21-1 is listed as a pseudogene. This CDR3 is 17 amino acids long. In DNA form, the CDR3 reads TGTGCCAGCAGCAAAGATAGTCTGGAGGGCCCGAACACTGAAGCTTTCTTT. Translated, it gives CASSKDSLEGPNTEAFF.

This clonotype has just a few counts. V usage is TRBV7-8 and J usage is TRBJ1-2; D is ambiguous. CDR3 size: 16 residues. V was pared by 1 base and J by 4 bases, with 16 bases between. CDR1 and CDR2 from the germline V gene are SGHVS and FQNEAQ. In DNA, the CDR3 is TGTGCCAGCAGCTTAGGCCCGGACGGACGCTCCTATGGCTACACCTTC. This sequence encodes CASSLGPDGRSYGYTF.

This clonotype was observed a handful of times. The CDR3 coding sequence is TGTGCCAGCAGTTTCGGGCGGGACAGCCCTAACTATGGCTACACCTTC. Translated: CASSFGRDSPNYGYTF. The chain employs TRBV28 and TRBJ1-2; 7 bases fit TRBD1. The V gene's germline CDR1 is MDHEN and CDR2 SYDVKM. V gave up 3 bases and J gave up 0 bases; unmatched junction bases: 7. CDR3 length: 16 amino acids.

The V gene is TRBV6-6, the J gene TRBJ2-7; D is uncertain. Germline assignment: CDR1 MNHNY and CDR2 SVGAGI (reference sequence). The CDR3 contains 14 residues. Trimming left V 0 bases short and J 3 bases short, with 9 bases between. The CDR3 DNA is TGTGCCAGCAGTTACTCGGCTACCTACTACGAGCAGTACTTC. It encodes CASSYSATYYEQYF.

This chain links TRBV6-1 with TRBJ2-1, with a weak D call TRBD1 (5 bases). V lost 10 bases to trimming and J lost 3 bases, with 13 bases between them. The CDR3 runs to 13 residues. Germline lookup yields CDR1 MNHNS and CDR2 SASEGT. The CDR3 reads CATGGALYNEQFF. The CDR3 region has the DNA TGTGCCACCGGTGGGGCCCTCTACAATGAGCAGTTCTTC.